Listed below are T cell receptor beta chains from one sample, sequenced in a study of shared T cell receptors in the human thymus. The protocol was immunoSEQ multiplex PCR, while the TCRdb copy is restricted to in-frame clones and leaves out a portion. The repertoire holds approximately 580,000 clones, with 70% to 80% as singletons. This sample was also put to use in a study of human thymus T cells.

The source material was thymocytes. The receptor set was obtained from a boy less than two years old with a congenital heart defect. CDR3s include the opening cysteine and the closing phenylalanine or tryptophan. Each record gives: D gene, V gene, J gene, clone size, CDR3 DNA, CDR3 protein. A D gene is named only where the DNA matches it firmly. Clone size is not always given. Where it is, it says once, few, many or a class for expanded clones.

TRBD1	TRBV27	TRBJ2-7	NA	TGTGCCAGCAGGTGGACAGGGGATGATGGCGAGCAGTACTTC	CASRWTGDDGEQYF
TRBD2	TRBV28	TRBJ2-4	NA	TGTGCCAGCAGACCTCTGGGGGGACTAGCGGGAAAGGGAGCCAAAAACATTCAGTACTTC	CASRPLGGLAGKGAKNIQYF
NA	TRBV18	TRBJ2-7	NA	TGTGCCAGCTCAGGGATTTCCGGGACACTTGACTACGAGCAGTACTTC	CASSGISGTLDYEQYF
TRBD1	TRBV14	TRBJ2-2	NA	TGTGCCAGCAGCCAAGCCCAACGTCAAAGAGACAGGGAAAACACCGGGGAGCTGTTTTTT	CASSQAQRQRDRENTGELFF
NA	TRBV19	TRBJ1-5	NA	TGTGCCAGTAGTATTGGACAAGGGGTAGGGGATAGCAATCAGCCCCAGCATTTT	CASSIGQGVGDSNQPQHF
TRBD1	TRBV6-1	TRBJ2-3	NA	TGTGCCAGCCTAGACAGGGGGCGGACAGATACGCAGTATTTT	CASLDRGRTDTQYF
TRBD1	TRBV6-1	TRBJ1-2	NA	TGTGCCAGCAGTGAATCGGTAGGACAGGAAATAGTGGACTATGGCTACACCTTC	CASSESVGQEIVDYGYTF
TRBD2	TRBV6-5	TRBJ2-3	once	TGTGCCAGCAGTTACTCTGTTAGCGGGAGGGCAGATACGCAGTATTTT	CASSYSVSGRADTQYF
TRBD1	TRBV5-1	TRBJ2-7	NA	TGCGCCAGCAGCTCCGTACAGGGGGCGCCAAAAAACTACGAGCAGTACTTC	CASSSVQGAPKNYEQYF
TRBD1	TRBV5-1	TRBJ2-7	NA	TGCGCCAGCAGCTCAGCCGGACAGGGGGGTGACGAGCAGTACTTC	CASSSAGQGGDEQYF
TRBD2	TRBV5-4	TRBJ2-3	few	TGTGCCAGCAGCTTGAACGTTAGCGGGAGAAAGGTGACGGATACGCAGTATTTT	CASSLNVSGRKVTDTQYF
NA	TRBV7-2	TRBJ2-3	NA	TGTGCCAGCAGCTTAGGGGTCGAGTGGGAGTCCCCCCCAGATACGCAGTATTTT	CASSLGVEWESPPDTQYF
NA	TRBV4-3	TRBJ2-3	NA	TGCGCCAGCAGCCCCGATGCTAGCAGGGGCCCAGATACGCAGTATTTT	CASSPDASRGPDTQYF
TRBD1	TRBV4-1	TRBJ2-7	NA	TGCGCCAGCAGCCTACAGGGGTCTCCCTACGAGCAGTACTTC	CASSLQGSPYEQYF
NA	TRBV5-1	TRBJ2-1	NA	TGCGCCAGCAGCTACACCGGGACACTGGCGACCTACAATGAGCAGTTCTTC	CASSYTGTLATYNEQFF
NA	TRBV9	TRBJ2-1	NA	TGTGCCAGCAGCGTAGGAAACAGGGGGGGAAACAATGAGCAGTTCTTC	CASSVGNRGGNNEQFF
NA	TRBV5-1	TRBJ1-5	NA	TGCGCCAGCAGCTTGGGTTGCGATCAGCCCCAGCATTTT	CASSLGCDQPQHF
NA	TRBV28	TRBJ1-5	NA	TGTGCCAGCATCGGTTCAAGCAATCAGCCCCAGCATTTT	CASIGSSNQPQHF
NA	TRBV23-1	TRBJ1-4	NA	TGCGCCAGCGGCATTAGGGGCACGGATAATGAAAAACTGTTTTTT	CASGIRGTDNEKLFF
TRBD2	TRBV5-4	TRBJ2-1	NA	TGTGCCAGCAACGGGGGACTAGCGGGAGGTGAGCAGTTCTTC	CASNGGLAGGEQFF
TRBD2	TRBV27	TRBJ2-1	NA	TGTGCCAGCACCCCATATCTAGCGGGAGAGTACAATGAGCAGTTCTTC	CASTPYLAGEYNEQFF
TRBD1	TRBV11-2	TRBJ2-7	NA	TGTGCCAGCAGCCTGCCCACCGGGACAGGGACCTACGAGCAGTACTTC	CASSLPTGTGTYEQYF
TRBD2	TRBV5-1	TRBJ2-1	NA	TGCGCCAGCAGGGCTAGACTAGCGGGAACCTACAATGAGCAGTTCTTC	CASRARLAGTYNEQFF
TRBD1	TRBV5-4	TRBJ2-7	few	TGTGCCAGCAGCGAAGCAGGGGGCTACGAGCAGTACTTC	CASSEAGGYEQYF
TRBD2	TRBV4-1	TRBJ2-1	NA	TGCGCCAGCAGCCAAGGGACTAGCGGGAGCTCCTACAATGAGCAGTTCTTC	CASSQGTSGSSYNEQFF
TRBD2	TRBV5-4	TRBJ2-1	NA	TGTGCCAGCAGCGCGGGAGGGCCCCCAAGCTCCTACAATGAGCAGTTCTTC	CASSAGGPPSSYNEQFF
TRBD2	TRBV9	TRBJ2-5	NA	TGTGCCAGCAGCGTAGGGGGAGGGCGGGAGACCCAGTACTTC	CASSVGGGRETQYF
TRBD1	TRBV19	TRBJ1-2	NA	TGTGCCAGTAGTACCCGGGACAGGGAGCCTTGGGGCTACACCTTC	CASSTRDREPWGYTF
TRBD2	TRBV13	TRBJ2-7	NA	TGTGCCAGCAGCGGGCCCGGGAGGAGCTCCTACGAGCAGTACTTC	CASSGPGRSSYEQYF
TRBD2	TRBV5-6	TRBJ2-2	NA	TGTGCCAGCACCCCTGGACTAGCGGAAGTGAACACCGGGGAGCTGTTTTTT	CASTPGLAEVNTGELFF
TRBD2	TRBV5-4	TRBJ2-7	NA	TGTGCCAGCAGCTCCCAGGGCGGGAGCTCCTACGAGCAGTACTTC	CASSSQGGSSYEQYF
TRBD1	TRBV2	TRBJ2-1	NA	TGTGCCAGCAGTACCGGGACAGACTACAATGAGCAGTTCTTC	CASSTGTDYNEQFF
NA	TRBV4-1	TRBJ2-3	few	TGCGCCAGCAGCCAAGCGGCTAGCCCTCCCACAGATACGCAGTATTTT	CASSQAASPPTDTQYF
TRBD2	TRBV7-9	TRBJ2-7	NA	TGTGCCAGCAGCACACGGACTAGCGGAAGTTACGAGCAGTACTTC	CASSTRTSGSYEQYF
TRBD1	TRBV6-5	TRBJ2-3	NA	TGTGCCAGCAAGGGCAGGGGGCATCCTACGCAGTATTTT	CASKGRGHPTQYF
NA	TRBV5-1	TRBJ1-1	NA	TGCGCCAGCAGCTTCCCAAACACTGAAGCTTTCTTT	CASSFPNTEAFF
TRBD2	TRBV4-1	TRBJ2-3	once	TGCGCCAGCAGCCGATCGGGAGGGGGGGCCGCACGTGCAGATACGCAGTATTTT	CASSRSGGGAARADTQYF
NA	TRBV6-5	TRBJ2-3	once	TGTGCCAGCAGTTCTCGTCCAGGGGCTGTCACAGATACGCAGTATTTT	CASSSRPGAVTDTQYF
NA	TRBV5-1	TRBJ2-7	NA	TGCGCCAGCAGCCCCCTGCCCGGAGGCATCTCCTACGAGCAGTACTTC	CASSPLPGGISYEQYF
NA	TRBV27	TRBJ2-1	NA	TGTGCCAGCAGTAGCCCTAGCGAGCGAGAGCAGTTCTTC	CASSSPSEREQFF
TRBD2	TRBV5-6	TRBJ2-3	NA	TGTGCCAGCAGCTTGGTTAGCGGGAGGGATCCAGATACGCAGTATTTT	CASSLVSGRDPDTQYF
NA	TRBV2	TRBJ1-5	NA	TGTGCCAGCAGTGAGAGGGAAATCAATCAGCCCCAGCATTTT	CASSEREINQPQHF
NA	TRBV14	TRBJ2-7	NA	TGTGCCAGCAGCCAAGAGGTTTTTGAGGACTCCTACGAGCAGTACTTC	CASSQEVFEDSYEQYF
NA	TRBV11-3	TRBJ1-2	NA	TGTGCCAGCAGCTTCGCGGGCGCGGATGGCTACACCTTC	CASSFAGADGYTF
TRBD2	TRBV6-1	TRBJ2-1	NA	TGTGCCAGCAGTGGATTAGCGGGAGGGCCGGGTATGGGTGATGAGCAGTTCTTC	CASSGLAGGPGMGDEQFF
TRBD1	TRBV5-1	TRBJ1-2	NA	TGCGCCAGCAGCTTTACAGGGGAAGGCTACACCTTC	CASSFTGEGYTF
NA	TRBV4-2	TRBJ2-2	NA	TGTGCCAGCAGCTACTTCGGGACTCCGAACACCGGGGAGCTGTTTTTT	CASSYFGTPNTGELFF
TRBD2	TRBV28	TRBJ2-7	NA	TGTGCCAGCAGTCCTCCACTAGCGGGAGAGGGGGGGTACTACGAGCAGTACTTC	CASSPPLAGEGGYYEQYF
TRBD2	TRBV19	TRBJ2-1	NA	TGTGCCGCGACTAGCGGGAGATTCAATGAGCAGTTCTTC	CAATSGRFNEQFF
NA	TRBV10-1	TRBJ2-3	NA	TGCGCCAGCCAAGGGGGTACATTTCAAGATACGCAGTATTTT	CASQGGTFQDTQYF
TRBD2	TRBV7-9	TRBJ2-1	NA	TGTGCCAGCAGCAAGCCGGGACTAGCGGGAGGGCCCTCCTACAATGAGCAGTTCTTC	CASSKPGLAGGPSYNEQFF
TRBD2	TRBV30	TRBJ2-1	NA	TGTGCCTGGAGTGTACATCTATTGGCTAGCGGGAAGTATGAGCAGTTCTTC	CAWSVHLLASGKYEQFF
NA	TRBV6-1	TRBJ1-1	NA	TGTGCCAGCAGTGCAGGGCTTACTGAAGCTTTCTTT	CASSAGLTEAFF
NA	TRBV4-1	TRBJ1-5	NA	TGCGCCAGCAGCCAAGGGGACTGGGCAGCTAGTAATCAGCCCCAGCATTTT	CASSQGDWAASNQPQHF
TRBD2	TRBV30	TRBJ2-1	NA	TGTGCCTGGAGGGCGGCTAGCGGGAGGCCCCCTTACAATGAGCAGTTCTTC	CAWRAASGRPPYNEQFF